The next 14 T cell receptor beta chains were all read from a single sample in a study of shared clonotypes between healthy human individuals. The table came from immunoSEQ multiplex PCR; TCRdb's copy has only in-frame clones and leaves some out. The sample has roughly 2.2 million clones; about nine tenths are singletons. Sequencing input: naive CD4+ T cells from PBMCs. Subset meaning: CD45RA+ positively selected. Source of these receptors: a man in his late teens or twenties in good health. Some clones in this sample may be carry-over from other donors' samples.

CDR3 sequence reads: CASSEGTGYETQYF. The CDR3 DNA reads TGCGCCAGCAGTGAGGGGACAGGGTACGAGACCCAGTACTTC. This rearrangement joins TRBV10-1 to TRBJ2-5; TRBD1 aligns across 9 bases. After removal of 2 bases from V and 5 bases from J, the junction contained 3 bases not matched to a gene. This CDR3 spans 14 amino acids. Germline loops: CDR1 WNHNN, CDR2 SYGVQD (reference sequence).

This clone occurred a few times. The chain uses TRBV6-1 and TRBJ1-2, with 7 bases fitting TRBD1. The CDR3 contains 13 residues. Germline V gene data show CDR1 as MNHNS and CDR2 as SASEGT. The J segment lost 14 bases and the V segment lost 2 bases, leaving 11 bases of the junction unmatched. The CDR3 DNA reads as TGTGCCAGCAGTGAATCGGGACAGCGAAAGTTTACCTTC. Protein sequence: CASSESGQRKFTF.

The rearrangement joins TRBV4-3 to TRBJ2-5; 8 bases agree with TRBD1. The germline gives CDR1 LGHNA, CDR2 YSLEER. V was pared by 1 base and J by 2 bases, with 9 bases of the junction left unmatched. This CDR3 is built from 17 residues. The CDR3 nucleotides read TGCGCCAGCAGCCAAGGGATGCGGTGGGACAGGCAAGAGACCCAGTACTTC. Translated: CASSQGMRWDRQETQYF.

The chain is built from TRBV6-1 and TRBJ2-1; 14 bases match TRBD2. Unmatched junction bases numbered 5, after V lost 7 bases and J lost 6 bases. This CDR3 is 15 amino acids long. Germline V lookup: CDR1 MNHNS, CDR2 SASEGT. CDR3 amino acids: CASIRGTSGSNEQFF. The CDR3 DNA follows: TGTGCCAGCATTAGGGGGACTAGCGGGAGCAATGAGCAGTTCTTC.

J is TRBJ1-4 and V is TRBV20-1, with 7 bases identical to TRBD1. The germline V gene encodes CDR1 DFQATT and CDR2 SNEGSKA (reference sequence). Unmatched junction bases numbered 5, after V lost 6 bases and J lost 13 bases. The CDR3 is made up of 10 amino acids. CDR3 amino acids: CSALQGGLFF. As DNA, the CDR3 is TGCAGTGCCTTGCAGGGGGGACTGTTTTTT.

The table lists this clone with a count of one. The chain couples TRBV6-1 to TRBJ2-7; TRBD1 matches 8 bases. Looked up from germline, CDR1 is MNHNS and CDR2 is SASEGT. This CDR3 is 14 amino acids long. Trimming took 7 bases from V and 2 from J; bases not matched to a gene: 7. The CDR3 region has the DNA TGTGCCAGCATTGGGGACAGGAGTACCTACGAGCAGTACTTC. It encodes CASIGDRSTYEQYF.

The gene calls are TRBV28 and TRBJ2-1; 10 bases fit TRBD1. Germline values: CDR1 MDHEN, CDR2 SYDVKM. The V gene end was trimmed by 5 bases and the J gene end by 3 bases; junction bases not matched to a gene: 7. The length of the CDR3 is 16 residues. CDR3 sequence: CASSVPGQGYYNEQFF. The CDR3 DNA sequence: TGTGCCAGCAGTGTACCGGGACAGGGGTACTACAATGAGCAGTTCTTC. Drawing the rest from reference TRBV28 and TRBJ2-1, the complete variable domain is DVKVTQSSRYLVKRTGEKVFLECVQDMDHENMFWYRQDPGLGLRLIYFSYDVKMKEKGDIPEGYSVSREKKERFSLILESASTNQTSMYLCASSVPGQGYYNEQFFGPGTRLTVL.

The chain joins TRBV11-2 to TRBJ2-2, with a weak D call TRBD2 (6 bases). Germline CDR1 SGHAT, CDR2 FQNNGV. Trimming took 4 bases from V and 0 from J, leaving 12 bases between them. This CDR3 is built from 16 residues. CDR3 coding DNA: TGTGCCAGCAGCTCCTTTAGCGGCGCGAACACCGGGGAGCTGTTTTTT. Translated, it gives CASSSFSGANTGELFF.

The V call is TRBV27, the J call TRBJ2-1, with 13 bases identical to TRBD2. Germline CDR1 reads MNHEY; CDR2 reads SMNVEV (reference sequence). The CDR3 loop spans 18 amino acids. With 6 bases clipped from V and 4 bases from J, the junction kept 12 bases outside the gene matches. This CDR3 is CASSGITSGRASYNEQFF. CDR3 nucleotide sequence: TGTGCCAGCAGCGGGATCACTAGCGGGAGGGCGTCTTACAATGAGCAGTTCTTC.

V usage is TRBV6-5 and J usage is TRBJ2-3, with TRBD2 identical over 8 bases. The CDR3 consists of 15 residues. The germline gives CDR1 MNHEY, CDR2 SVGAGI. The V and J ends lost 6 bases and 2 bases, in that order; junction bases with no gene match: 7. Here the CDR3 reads CASSRSGAPTDTQYF. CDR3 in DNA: TGTGCCAGCAGCCGTAGCGGGGCCCCCACAGATACGCAGTATTTT.

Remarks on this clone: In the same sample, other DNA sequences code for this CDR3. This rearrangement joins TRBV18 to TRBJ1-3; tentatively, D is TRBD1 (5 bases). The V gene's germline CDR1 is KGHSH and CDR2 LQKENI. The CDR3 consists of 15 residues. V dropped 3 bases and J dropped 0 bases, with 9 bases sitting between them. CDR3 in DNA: TGTGCCAGCTCACCCCGGGACGGCTCTGGAAACACCATATATTTT. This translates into CASSPRDGSGNTIYF.

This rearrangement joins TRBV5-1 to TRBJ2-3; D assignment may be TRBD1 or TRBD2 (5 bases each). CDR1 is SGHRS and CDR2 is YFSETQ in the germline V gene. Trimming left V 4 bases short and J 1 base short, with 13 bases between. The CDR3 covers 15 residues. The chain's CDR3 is CASSMSGTGTDTQYF. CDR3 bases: TGCGCCAGCAGCATGTCCGGGACCGGCACAGATACGCAGTATTTT.

DNA for the CDR3: TGTGCCAGCAGTGAAGGGGACTATCTCTACGAGCAGTACTTC. Translation gives CASSEGDYLYEQYF. This sequence joins TRBV6-1 and TRBJ2-7, with 7 bases matching TRBD2. Germline V CDR1 and CDR2: MNHNS, SASEGT. The V gene end was trimmed by 1 base and the J gene end by 3 bases; junction bases not matched to a gene: 3. CDR3 length: 14 amino acids.

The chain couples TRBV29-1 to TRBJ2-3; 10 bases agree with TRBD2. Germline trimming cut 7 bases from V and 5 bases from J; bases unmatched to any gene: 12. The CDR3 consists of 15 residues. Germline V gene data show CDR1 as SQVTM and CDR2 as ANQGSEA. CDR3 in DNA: TGCAGCGCTGAGCGGAGCGGGAGGGCCGGAGATACGCAGTATTTT. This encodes CSAERSGRAGDTQYF.